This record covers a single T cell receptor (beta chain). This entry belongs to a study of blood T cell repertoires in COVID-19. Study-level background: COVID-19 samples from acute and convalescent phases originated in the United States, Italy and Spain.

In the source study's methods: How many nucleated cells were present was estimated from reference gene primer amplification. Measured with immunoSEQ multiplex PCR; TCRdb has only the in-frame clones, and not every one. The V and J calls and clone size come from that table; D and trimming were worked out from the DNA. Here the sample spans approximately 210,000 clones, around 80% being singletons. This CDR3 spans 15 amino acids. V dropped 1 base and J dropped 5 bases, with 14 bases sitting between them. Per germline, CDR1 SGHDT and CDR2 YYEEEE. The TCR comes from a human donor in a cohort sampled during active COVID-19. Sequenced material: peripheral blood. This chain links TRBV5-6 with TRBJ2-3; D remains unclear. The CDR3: CASSLLLSPKDTQYF. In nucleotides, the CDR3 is TGTGCCAGCAGCTTGTTGTTGAGTCCAAAAGATACGCAGTATTTT.